This passage covers 10 T cell receptor beta chains from one sample sequenced in a study of cytomegalovirus exposure and HLA in healthy donors. Using immunoSEQ multiplex PCR, the repertoire was profiled, and TCRdb retains in-frame clones only, with some absent. The sample holds about 150,000 clones, around 90% seen once. Specimen: PBMCs. These receptors were collected from a woman between 18 and 30 years old in good health and CMV-seropositive.

The V gene is TRBV7-8, the J gene TRBJ2-3; 12 bases match TRBD2. CDR3 length: 16 residues. The junction had 5 bases not matched to a gene; V was cut back by 3 bases and J by 4 bases. Germline loops: CDR1 SGHVS, CDR2 FQNEAQ. This CDR3 is CASSLTSGSPPDTQYF. The CDR3 region has the DNA TGTGCCAGCAGCTTGACTAGCGGGAGTCCTCCAGATACGCAGTATTTT.

The J gene is TRBJ1-1, the V gene TRBV5-1; D is perhaps TRBD1 (6 bases). V was pared by 1 base and J by 1 base, with 11 bases between. This CDR3 is built from 15 residues. Germline V gene lookup returns CDR1 SGHRS and CDR2 YFSETQ. This CDR3 is CASSLLAGANTEAFF. The CDR3 DNA reads as TGCGCCAGCAGCTTGTTGGCAGGGGCGAACACTGAAGCTTTCTTT.

This clone was counted only a few times. This chain links TRBV29-1 with TRBJ1-1, with 11 positions matching TRBD1. The V gene end was trimmed by 0 bases and the J gene end by 4 bases; junction bases not matched to a gene: 13. Germline V gene lookup returns CDR1 SQVTM and CDR2 ANQGSEA. The CDR3 sequence is 18 residues long. CDR3 in amino acids: CSVEDPRGTGGLSTEAFF. In nucleotides, the CDR3 is TGCAGCGTTGAAGATCCTCGGGGGACAGGGGGGTTGAGCACTGAAGCTTTCTTT. Combining the CDR3 with reference TRBV29-1 and TRBJ1-1 gives the whole variable domain SAVISQKPSRDICQRGTSLTIQCQVDSQVTMMFWYRQQPGQSLTLIATANQGSEATYESGFVIDKFPISRPNLTFSTLTVSNMSPEDSSIYLCSVEDPRGTGGLSTEAFFGQGTRLTVV.

This rearrangement joins TRBV7-2 to TRBJ1-2, with TRBD1 matching 7 bases. Germline V gene data show CDR1 as SGHTA and CDR2 as FQGNSA. The CDR3 contains 14 residues. Germline trimming cut 5 bases from V and 4 bases from J; bases unmatched to any gene: 7. CDR3 coding DNA: TGTGCCAGCAGCCCGAGGGACAGCTTCTATGGCTACACCTTC. Translation gives CASSPRDSFYGYTF.

This clone occurred once. This rearrangement joins TRBV28 to TRBJ2-3; tentative D call: TRBD2 (5 bases). Germline V gene sequence: CDR1 MDHEN, CDR2 SYDVKM. The CDR3 is made up of 15 amino acids. V was cut by 2 bases and J by 0 bases, with 9 bases left in between. The CDR3 spells CASSLAGLSTDTQYF. CDR3 sequence (DNA): TGTGCCAGCAGTTTAGCGGGCCTTAGCACAGATACGCAGTATTTT.

This clone was picked up a small number of times. The chain recombines TRBV19 with TRBJ2-3; 13 bases agree with TRBD2. Germline loops: CDR1 LNHDA, CDR2 SQIVND (reference sequence). The CDR3 consists of 17 residues. V was pared by 5 bases and J by 4 bases, with 9 bases of the junction left unmatched. This CDR3 reads CASSPRTSGSFADTQYF. DNA for the CDR3: TGTGCCAGTAGTCCCAGGACTAGCGGGAGTTTCGCAGATACGCAGTATTTT.

The chain has TRBV10-3 and TRBJ2-7, with TRBD1 as a possible D gene (6 bases). Trimming took 1 base from V and 3 from J, leaving 10 bases between them. Germline CDR1 is ENHRY and CDR2 is SYGVKD. The CDR3 consists of 14 residues. The CDR3 loop reads CAISELTGDYEQYF. Here the CDR3 DNA reads TGTGCCATCAGTGAGTTGACAGGAGACTACGAGCAGTACTTC.

The genes are TRBV5-1 and TRBJ2-5; 8 bases are shared with TRBD1. The CDR3 sequence is 18 residues long. Per the germline V gene, CDR1 is SGHRS and CDR2 is YFSETQ. With V trimmed by 0 bases and J by 3 bases, 13 bases remained unmatched. The CDR3 DNA reads TGCGCCAGCAGCTTGGCTGGAGCAATGGGACAGGAAAAAGAGACCCAGTACTTC. As protein: CASSLAGAMGQEKETQYF.

The V and J genes are TRBV30 and TRBJ1-1, with TRBD1 as a possible D gene (5 bases). The V gene lost 2 bases and the J gene lost 6 bases, with 13 bases spanning the gap. This CDR3 has 13 amino acids. CDR1 is GTSNPN, CDR2 SVGIG, per germline (reference sequence). In DNA form, the CDR3 reads TGTGCCTGGAGTTGGACACCCTGGGCTGAAGCTTTCTTT. This encodes CAWSWTPWAEAFF.

The J gene is TRBJ2-5, the V gene TRBV27; 7 nucleotides line up with TRBD2. Germline CDR1 is MNHEY and CDR2 is SMNVEV (reference sequence). V lost 2 bases to trimming and J lost 7 bases; unmatched junction nucleotides: 4. The CDR3 spans 13 residues. The CDR3 spells CASSLGASGTQYF. CDR3 coding DNA: TGTGCCAGCAGTTTAGGGGCTAGCGGGACCCAGTACTTC.